This TCR beta chain was found in a study of regulatory T cells in long-lasting Graves disease. Time point defined: persistent/refractory GD, antithyroid drugs over 5 years with positive TRAb. Generation of the TCR library employed RNA extracted from PBMCs. An endocrinology department located in Xi'an, China, was where the patients came from. Collection of peripheral blood (roughly 9 milliliters) was done using EDTA tubes. Arm-PCR of CDR3 regions and iRepertoire HTBI primers were the basis on which TCR beta libraries were built. Each CDR3 protein gets one entry after TCRdb re-called the multiplex PCR reads with MiXCR. Among approximately 470,000 distinct CDR3 sequences listed, 20% were seen once. Many counts were recorded for this clonotype. The sequencing used peripheral blood mononuclear cells (PBMCs), collected when the disease was refractory, from a patient treated with antithyroid drugs. The clonotype was recovered from a female donor with Graves disease.

This CDR3 reads CSARRDGNQPQHF. Written as DNA, the CDR3 is TGCAGTGCTAGACGGGACGGAAATCAGCCCCAGCATTTT. The chain has TRBV20-1 and TRBJ1-5; possible D gene TRBD1, 5 bases. This CDR3 has 13 residues. CDR1 and CDR2 (germline): DFQATT, SNEGSKA (reference sequence). The germline V and J ends were trimmed by 2 bases and 4 bases, with 9 bases remaining between them.